The 25 T cell receptor beta chains below all came from one sample that was sequenced in a study of blood T cells in healthy people across ages. PCR was performed a second time for about 6 to 12 cycles using a sample-barcoded 5' primer and a J-beta primer mix. Each CDR3 protein gets one entry after TCRdb re-called the 5' RACE reads with MiXCR. Of around 1.1 million distinct CDR3 sequences in the sample, around two fifths were seen once. The sequenced sample consisted of blood. These receptor sequences come from a man between 18 and 35 years old in good health.

The V and J genes are TRBV20-1 and TRBJ2-5; 14 bases are a match to TRBD2. Germline CDR1 reads DFQATT; CDR2 reads SNEGSKA (reference sequence). This CDR3 contains 18 residues. Trimming took 0 bases from V and 11 from J; bases not matched to a gene: 17. CDR3 region: CSARDDSGTSGGGNEQYF. CDR3 DNA: TGCAGTGCTAGAGATGATTCCGGGACTAGCGGGGGTGGTAATGAACAGTACTTC.

This clonotype has ten or more counts. J is TRBJ2-6 and V is TRBV29-1; no firm D call. CDR1 and CDR2 (germline): SQVTM, ANQGSEA. The CDR3 contains 11 residues. The CDR3: CRGSGANVLTF. CDR3 nucleotide sequence: TGCAGAGGGTCTGGGGCCAACGTCCTGACTTTC.

The rearrangement links TRBV6-2 or TRBV6-3 to TRBJ1-2; D might be TRBD1 (6 bases). The CDR3 has 12 residues. Trimming took off 6 bases at V and 8 bases at J, with 13 bases between the two ends. Per the germline V gene, CDR1 is MNHEY and CDR2 is SVGEGT. The CDR3 DNA is TGTGCCAGCAGCCCATGGACAGAAGGCTACACCTTC. This codes for CASSPWTEGYTF.

V gene TRBV9 combines with J gene TRBJ1-1; D is unclear. The CDR3 length is 15 residues. The germline V gene encodes CDR1 SGDLS and CDR2 YYNGEE. The V end was cut by 0 bases, the J end by 6 bases, with 15 bases between. The CDR3 nucleotides read TGTGCCAGCAGCGTAGGGACGGGAAGTAACGCTGAAGCTTTCTTT. It encodes CASSVGTGSNAEAFF.

This clonotype came up a few times. The rearrangement uses TRBV5-1 and TRBJ1-1; no reliable D call. Looked up from germline, CDR1 is SGHRS and CDR2 is YFSETQ. This CDR3 region has 16 residues. Deletions cut 0 bases from V and 1 base from J, with 13 bases between. The CDR3 is CASSLDNTGPNTEAFF. The CDR3 bases are TGCGCCAGCAGCTTGGACAATACGGGTCCGAACACTGAAGCTTTCTTT.

The chain has TRBV11-2 and TRBJ2-1; TRBD2 might be the D (5 bases). Germline CDR1 and CDR2: SGHAT and FQNNGV. The V and J ends lost 5 bases and 6 bases respectively, with 14 bases between them. The CDR3 consists of 14 residues. The CDR3 spells CASSTERAINEQFF. DNA of the CDR3: TGTGCCAGCAGCACCGAGAGGGCCATCAATGAGCAGTTCTTC.

The V and J genes are TRBV20-1 and TRBJ1-5, with unresolved D. Germline assignment: CDR1 DFQATT and CDR2 SNEGSKA (reference sequence). Trimming removed 1 base from V and 0 bases from J, with 7 bases in between. The CDR3 is 14 residues long. The CDR3 nucleotides read TGCAGTGCTAGAGGTGCGTTTAGCAATCAGCCCCAGCATTTT. Protein: CSARGAFSNQPQHF.

V gene TRBV10-3 combines with J gene TRBJ2-1; 12 nucleotides agree with TRBD1. The J call may be wrong; the DNA end is better matched by TRBJ2-7. This CDR3 is 16 amino acids long. Per germline, CDR1 ENHRY and CDR2 SYGVKD. CDR3 region: CAISETGTGGYNEQYF. In DNA form, the CDR3 reads TGTGCCATCAGTGAAACCGGGACAGGGGGCTACAATGAGCAGTACTTC.

This clonotype has only a few counts. V and J are TRBV10-3 and TRBJ1-5; D unclear. Germline lookup yields CDR1 ENHRY and CDR2 SYGVKD. CDR3 length: 14 amino acids. Trimming took off 0 bases at V and 4 bases at J, with 7 bases between the two ends. The CDR3 loop is CAISESMENQPQHF. CDR3 nucleotide sequence: TGTGCCATCAGTGAGTCGATGGAGAATCAGCCCCAGCATTTT.

This clonotype was recorded once. The CDR3 bases are TGTGCCAGCAGTTACTCGCGGACAGGGTACACTGAAGCTTTCTTT. It yields the protein CASSYSRTGYTEAFF. V and J are TRBV6-5 and TRBJ1-1; TRBD1 matches 8 bases. V was clipped by 0 bases and J by 3 bases; unmatched bases: 3. This CDR3 is 15 amino acids long. Germline loops: CDR1 MNHEY, CDR2 SVGAGI.

The rearrangement uses TRBV10-3 and TRBJ1-5; weak D call: TRBD1 (5 bases). V dropped 3 bases and J dropped 6 bases, with 9 bases sitting between them. Germline values: CDR1 ENHRY, CDR2 SYGVKD. The CDR3 totals 13 residues. The CDR3 here is CAISDLGAQPQHF. The CDR3, as DNA: TGTGCCATCAGTGATCTTGGGGCTCAGCCCCAGCATTTT.

The CDR3 region has the DNA TGTGCCAGCAGCTTTGACCCCTCCCAAGGTGGCTACACCTTC. This gives the protein CASSFDPSQGGYTF. The rearrangement links TRBV7-2 to TRBJ1-2; D gene unclear. Germline CDR1 reads SGHTA; CDR2 reads FQGNSA. CDR3 length: 14 amino acids. Trimming took off 3 bases at V and 7 bases at J, with 15 bases between the two ends.

This clonotype was observed at least ten times. The V gene is TRBV28, the J gene TRBJ1-5; 7 nucleotides line up with TRBD1. The trim removed 6 bases at V and 3 bases at J, leaving 8 bases unmatched. CDR1 is MDHEN and CDR2 is SYDVKM in the germline V gene. There are 15 residues in the CDR3. The CDR3 DNA is TGTGCCAGCAGCCCCGGGACAGCCAACAATCAGCCCCAGCATTTT. This translates into CASSPGTANNQPQHF.

This rearrangement joins TRBV20-1 to TRBJ2-6; D not resolved. Germline V lookup: CDR1 DFQATT, CDR2 SNEGSKA (reference sequence). V was shortened by 4 bases and J by 16 bases, with 5 bases between the two germline ends. The CDR3 loop spans 8 amino acids. In DNA form, the CDR3 reads TGCAGTGCTACCAATCTGACTTTC. It specifies CSATNLTF.

The chain joins TRBV5-1 to TRBJ1-2, with D perhaps TRBD1 (5 bases). The CDR3 sequence is 13 residues long. The germline gives CDR1 SGHRS, CDR2 YFSETQ. Trimming stripped 2 bases from V and 8 bases from J, with 13 bases between. As DNA, the CDR3 is TGCGCCAGCAGCTTAGGGACTACGGGAGGCTACACCTTC. Protein sequence: CASSLGTTGGYTF.

This clonotype was detected a few times. V and J are TRBV28 and TRBJ2-3, with unresolved D. The CDR3 totals 14 residues. V lost 2 bases, J lost 0 bases, and 6 bases lay in between. Germline CDR1 reads MDHEN; CDR2 reads SYDVKM. The CDR3 sequence is CASSLQASTDTQYF. CDR3 DNA sequence: TGTGCCAGCAGTTTACAGGCCAGCACAGATACGCAGTATTTT.

This chain links TRBV20-1 with TRBJ2-2; D is perhaps TRBD1 (5 bases). CDR3 length: 14 residues. The germline gives CDR1 DFQATT, CDR2 SNEGSKA (reference sequence). The V end lost 6 bases, the J end lost 0 bases, and 11 bases lay between the germline ends. CDR3 bases: TGCAGTGCCGTACAGGTAGCGAACACCGGGGAGCTGTTTTTT. The encoded protein is CSAVQVANTGELFF.

The chain joins TRBV20-1 to TRBJ1-5, with TRBD1 matching over 7 bases. From germline, CDR1 is DFQATT and CDR2 SNEGSKA (reference sequence). Unmatched junction bases numbered 9, after V lost 6 bases and J lost 1 base. The CDR3 sequence is 15 residues long. The CDR3 nucleotides are TGCAGTGCCAACATAGGGGGCTGGAGCAATCAGCCCCAGCATTTT. This sequence encodes CSANIGGWSNQPQHF.

This clonotype has more than one count but fewer than ten. The chain uses TRBV6-2 or TRBV6-3 and TRBJ1-1, with 11 bases aligning to TRBD1. The CDR3 spans 15 residues. Germline V gene lookup returns CDR1 MNHEY and CDR2 SVGEGT. Trimming took 4 bases from V and 5 from J; bases not matched to a gene: 6. For the CDR3, the DNA is TGTGCCAGCAGTTCTCGGGACAGGGGGTGGACTGAAGCTTTCTTT. Its translation: CASSSRDRGWTEAFF.

This chain uses TRBV7-2 with TRBJ2-2, with D perhaps TRBD1 (5 bases). There are 17 residues in the CDR3. CDR1 is SGHTA, CDR2 FQGNSA, per germline. Trimming removed 2 bases at V and 2 bases at J, with 15 bases between. The CDR3 DNA reads TGTGCCAGCAGCTTAAATCCCCCGACAGCAAACACCGGGGAGCTGTTTTTT. Encoded protein: CASSLNPPTANTGELFF.

The sample holds a few counts of this clonotype. This chain connects TRBV10-3 to TRBJ2-1; 8 bases fit TRBD2. This CDR3 is built from 14 residues. Germline lookup yields CDR1 ENHRY and CDR2 SYGVKD. J lost 9 bases, V lost 7 bases, and 11 bases had no gene match. Here the CDR3 DNA reads TGTGCCATCACACCGGGACTAGGGAGCCGTGAGCAGTTCTTC. Its translation is CAITPGLGSREQFF.

The chain uses TRBV4-1 and TRBJ2-3; 10 nucleotides align to TRBD2. Germline V gene data show CDR1 as MGHRA and CDR2 as YSYEKL. Losses at the gene ends were 0 bases for V and 4 bases for J; bases not matched to a gene: 4. This CDR3 has 16 amino acids. CDR3 region: CASSQELAGVPDTQYF. CDR3 bases: TGCGCCAGCAGCCAAGAGCTAGCGGGGGTACCAGATACGCAGTATTTT.

This clonotype was picked up many times. The gene calls are TRBV5-1 and TRBJ2-1; maybe TRBD2 (7 bases). Germline CDR1 reads SGHRS; CDR2 reads YFSETQ. The CDR3 has 12 residues. V was clipped by 3 bases and J by 13 bases, with 14 bases between them. The CDR3 coding sequence is TGCGCCAGCAGCTCGACGGGGGGCTATCAGTTCTTC. Translating it yields CASSSTGGYQFF.

This clonotype was recorded a few times. The chain links TRBV20-1 to TRBJ1-1, with 10 bases lining up with TRBD1. This CDR3 region has 12 residues. Germline CDR1 DFQATT, CDR2 SNEGSKA (reference sequence). The V segment lost 7 bases and the J segment 4 bases; nucleotides outside the gene matches: 3. CDR3 region: CSGGQGTTEAFF. CDR3 nucleotides: TGCAGTGGGGGACAGGGGACCACTGAAGCTTTCTTT.

The CDR3 region has the DNA TGTGCCAGCATCGGTAACACTGAAGCTTTCTTT. Translation: CASIGNTEAFF. The chain recombines TRBV27 with TRBJ1-1; D is ambiguous. The V end was cut by 7 bases, the J end by 2 bases, with 5 bases between. Germline values: CDR1 MNHEY, CDR2 SMNVEV (reference sequence). This CDR3 region has 11 residues.